Below are 29 T cell receptor beta chains sequenced from a single sample in a study of blood T cell repertoires in COVID-19. Repertoires were generated with immunoSEQ multiplex PCR, while TCRdb's copy carries only in-frame clones and drops some. Found here are about 160,000 clones, approximately 95% of them singletons; the top ten hold 3.5% to 5%. Sequencing was done on a sample of peripheral blood. The receptors were sampled from a woman in her 50s with acute or convalescent COVID-19.

This clone was found once. The chain carries TRBV5-1 and TRBJ2-1; 12 nucleotides line up with TRBD2. V was pared by 0 bases and J by 7 bases, with 5 bases of the junction left unmatched. The CDR3 is 16 residues long. CDR1 and CDR2 from the germline V gene are SGHRS and YFSETQ. The CDR3 reads CASSLAGLAGGNEQFF. CDR3 nucleotides: TGCGCCAGCAGCTTGGCGGGTCTAGCGGGGGGGAATGAGCAGTTCTTC.

The chain uses TRBV30 and TRBJ1-5; 9 bases match TRBD1. This CDR3 region has 13 residues. From germline, CDR1 is GTSNPN and CDR2 SVGIG (reference sequence). Trimming took 5 bases from V and 6 from J; bases not matched to a gene: 5. CDR3 in DNA: TGTGCCTGGGGGGACAGGGACAGTCAGCCCCAGCATTTT. Translated, it gives CAWGDRDSQPQHF.

The chain couples TRBV27 to TRBJ2-3; D is uncertain. CDR3 length equals 13 residues. V lost 6 bases, J lost 1 base, and 8 bases lay in between. Per germline, CDR1 MNHEY and CDR2 SMNVEV (reference sequence). The CDR3 is CASRLSRTDTQYF. The CDR3 coding sequence is TGTGCCAGCAGGTTGAGCCGCACAGATACGCAGTATTTT.

The chain recombines TRBV4-1 with TRBJ2-1; possible D gene TRBD2, 6 bases. The CDR3 spans 16 residues. Trimming left V 1 base short and J 5 bases short, with 15 bases between. CDR1 is MGHRA, CDR2 YSYEKL, per germline. CDR3 DNA: TGCGCCAGCAGCCAAGTGGAGGGTTCCCCGAACAATGAGCAGTTCTTC. Translation gives CASSQVEGSPNNEQFF.

The rearrangement joins TRBV2 to TRBJ1-5, with TRBD1 matching over 7 bases. The CDR3 runs 19 residues. CDR1 is SNHLY and CDR2 is FYNNEI in the germline V gene. Trimming cost V 6 bases and J 1 base; bases outside gene matches: 18. For the CDR3, the DNA is TGTGCCAGCAGACCAAGAATCAGGACAGGAGGCGCGAGCAATCAGCCCCAGCATTTT. Protein sequence: CASRPRIRTGGASNQPQHF.

The chain carries TRBV19 and TRBJ1-2; 7 bases line up with TRBD1. Germline assignment: CDR1 LNHDA and CDR2 SQIVND (reference sequence). After removal of 5 bases from V and 5 bases from J, the junction contained 23 bases not matched to a gene. The CDR3 is made up of 19 amino acids. The DNA of the CDR3 is TGTGCCAGTAGTGTAGGGACAGAAAACCCATTTGCCCAGCGTTATGGCTACACCTTC. It encodes CASSVGTENPFAQRYGYTF. Full variable domain (rest looked up from reference TRBV19 and TRBJ1-2): DGGITQSPKYLFRKEGQNVTLSCEQNLNHDAMYWYRQDPGQGLRLIYYSQIVNDFQKGDIAEGYSVSREKKESFPLTVTSAQKNPTAFYLCASSVGTENPFAQRYGYTFGSGTRLTVV.

This clone showed up just once. The chain has TRBV30 and TRBJ1-2; TRBD1 matches 7 bases. J gave up 5 bases and V 7 bases, and 4 bases lay outside the gene matches. The CDR3 length is 11 residues. Germline values: CDR1 GTSNPN, CDR2 SVGIG (reference sequence). For the CDR3, the DNA is TGTGCCTTCCCGACAGGGTATGGCTACACCTTC. This encodes CAFPTGYGYTF.

The chain joins TRBV20-1 to TRBJ1-5, with D unclear. The CDR3 covers 13 residues. Per the germline V gene, CDR1 is DFQATT and CDR2 is SNEGSKA (reference sequence). The V gene lost 3 bases and the J gene lost 6 bases, with 12 bases spanning the gap. The CDR3 DNA is TGCAGTGCTAGTCTTGGGGAGAGTCAGCCCCAGCATTTT. Protein: CSASLGESQPQHF.

V gene TRBV10-3 combines with J gene TRBJ2-5; 8 bases fit TRBD1. V shed 3 bases, J shed 4 bases, and the junction held 4 bases outside the gene matches. This CDR3 is built from 14 residues. From germline, CDR1 is ENHRY and CDR2 SYGVKD. Written as DNA, the CDR3 is TGTGCCATCAGTGAAGGACAGGGAAGAGAGACCCAGTACTTC. This translates into CAISEGQGRETQYF.

The chain uses TRBV19 and TRBJ2-2; D unclear. The germline V gene encodes CDR1 LNHDA and CDR2 SQIVND (reference sequence). V was clipped by 5 bases and J by 7 bases, with 14 bases between them. This CDR3 has 14 amino acids. The CDR3 loop is CASSRVLTNGELFF. The CDR3 DNA reads TGTGCCAGTAGTCGGGTCCTGACGAACGGGGAGCTGTTTTTT.

The chain carries TRBV4-2 and TRBJ2-1; a weak D match, TRBD1 (6 bases). The CDR3 covers 15 residues. Germline V lookup: CDR1 LGHNA, CDR2 YNFKEQ. Trimming cost V 7 bases and J 0 bases, with 13 bases left between them. DNA of the CDR3: TGTGCCAGCAAAGGACAGCAGAGCTCCTACAATGAGCAGTTCTTC. Translation: CASKGQQSSYNEQFF.

This rearrangement joins TRBV18 to TRBJ1-4; the match to TRBD1 covers 8 bases. Germline CDR1 reads KGHSH; CDR2 reads LQKENI. V trimming: 4 bases; J trimming: 7 bases; junction bases outside the gene matches: 11. This CDR3 has 16 amino acids. The CDR3 spells CASSLPDRGLVEKLFF. CDR3 DNA: TGTGCCAGCTCACTCCCCGACAGGGGACTTGTTGAAAAACTGTTTTTT.

The chain employs TRBV3-1 (or the pseudogene TRBV3-2) and TRBJ1-3; no clear D. CDR3 size: 16 residues. Per the germline V gene, CDR1 is LGHDT and CDR2 is YNNKEL (reference sequence). The ends were cut back, 1 base at V and 1 base at J, with 11 bases in the middle. Written as DNA, the CDR3 is TGTGCCAGCAGCCAAGTTTCCGAGGGTTCTGGAAACACCATATATTTT. Encoded protein: CASSQVSEGSGNTIYF.

The chain has TRBV20-1 and TRBJ1-2; D not resolved. The length of the CDR3 is 14 residues. V shed 3 bases and J shed 8 bases, with 19 bases lying between them. Germline V gives CDR1 DFQATT, CDR2 SNEGSKA (reference sequence). This CDR3 is CSASDPSLSGGYTF. CDR3 DNA sequence: TGCAGTGCTAGTGACCCGTCCCTCAGCGGCGGCTACACCTTC.

The chain employs TRBV28 and TRBJ1-3; TRBD1 might be the D (6 bases). The CDR3 consists of 17 residues. V gave up 7 bases and J gave up 1 base, with 20 bases separating them. CDR1 MDHEN and CDR2 SYDVKM come from the germline V gene. CDR3 DNA: TGTGCCAGCAATCCCCCCCAGGGGTCAGGTTCTGGAAACACCATATATTTT. Its protein is CASNPPQGSGSGNTIYF.

The chain joins TRBV4-1 to TRBJ1-4; possible D gene TRBD1, 5 bases. Germline CDR1 is MGHRA and CDR2 is YSYEKL. V was shortened by 3 bases and J by 8 bases, with 16 bases between the two germline ends. This CDR3 has 15 residues. The CDR3 reads CASSQPFTGREKLFF. CDR3 in DNA: TGCGCCAGCAGCCAGCCATTTACAGGCCGAGAAAAACTGTTTTTT.

The chain recombines TRBV28 with TRBJ1-1; D unresolved. The CDR3 spans 14 residues. CDR1 and CDR2 from the germline V gene are MDHEN and SYDVKM. V lost 1 base and J lost 8, with 14 bases in between. This CDR3 reads CASSLSRPSTEAFF. CDR3 DNA sequence: TGTGCCAGCAGTTTATCAAGGCCATCGACAGAAGCTTTCTTT.

V gene TRBV19 combines with J gene TRBJ1-1; D call uncertain. Trimming cost V 7 bases and J 0 bases, with 9 bases left between them. The germline V gene encodes CDR1 LNHDA and CDR2 SQIVND (reference sequence). The CDR3 length is 13 residues. This CDR3 reads CASTLSLNTEAFF. CDR3 bases: TGTGCCAGTACTCTATCCTTGAACACTGAAGCTTTCTTT.

This chain links TRBV30 with TRBJ1-2; 8 bases match TRBD1. The CDR3 is 15 residues long. Germline lookup yields CDR1 GTSNPN and CDR2 SVGIG (reference sequence). V shed 2 bases and J 4 bases; nucleotides not matched to a gene: 9. CDR3 amino acids: CAWSLGDRLLYGYTF. The CDR3, as DNA: TGTGCCTGGAGTTTGGGGGACAGGTTACTCTATGGCTACACCTTC. Combining the CDR3 with reference TRBV30 and TRBJ1-2 gives the whole variable domain SQTIHQWPATLVQPVGSPLSLECTVEGTSNPNLYWYRQAAGRGLQLLFYSVGIGQISSEVPQNLSASRPQDRQFILSSKKLLLSDSGFYLCAWSLGDRLLYGYTFGSGTRLTVV.

This clone was seen just once. The chain links TRBV5-6 to TRBJ1-3, with D uncertain. The ends were cut back, 2 bases at V and 0 bases at J, with 12 bases in the middle. The CDR3 totals 16 residues. In germline, CDR1 is SGHDT, CDR2 YYEEEE. CDR3 residues: CASSFRGLYSGNTIYF. The CDR3 DNA sequence: TGTGCCAGCAGCTTCCGGGGTCTCTACTCTGGAAACACCATATATTTT.

The chain carries TRBV25-1 and TRBJ1-2; 7 nucleotides agree with TRBD1. V shed 4 bases, J shed 8 bases, and the junction held 13 bases outside the gene matches. The germline gives CDR1 MGHDK, CDR2 SYGVNS. The CDR3 contains 15 residues. This chain's CDR3 is CASSGQGKRTSGYTF. DNA of the CDR3: TGTGCCAGCAGTGGACAGGGAAAAAGAACTAGCGGCTACACCTTC.

This chain connects TRBV15 to TRBJ1-5; possible D gene TRBD1, 6 bases. V gave up 3 bases and J gave up 8 bases, with 14 bases separating them. Germline V lookup: CDR1 LNHNV, CDR2 YYDKDF (reference sequence). CDR3 length: 14 residues. CDR3 in amino acids: CATSSGRGREPQHF. CDR3 nucleotide sequence: TGTGCCACCAGCAGCGGCAGGGGAAGGGAGCCCCAGCATTTT.

This sequence joins TRBV20-1 and TRBJ2-3; 11 bases fit TRBD2. Per the germline V gene, CDR1 is DFQATT and CDR2 is SNEGSKA (reference sequence). Trimming at V came to 3 bases and at J to 1 base, leaving 9 bases not matched to a gene. This CDR3 is built from 17 residues. CDR3 residues: CSASLGTSGSGTDTQYF. The CDR3 bases are TGCAGTGCTAGTCTAGGGACTAGCGGAAGTGGCACAGATACGCAGTATTTT.

CDR3 sequence reads: CASSLDSFYNSPLHF. The CDR3, as DNA: TGTGCCAGCAGCTTGGACAGTTTCTATAATTCACCCCTCCACTTT. The rearrangement uses TRBV11-2 and TRBJ1-6; D may be TRBD1 (6 bases). The CDR3 totals 15 residues. In germline, CDR1 is SGHAT, CDR2 FQNNGV. The ends were cut back, 3 bases at V and 3 bases at J, with 9 bases in the middle.

V usage is TRBV15 and J usage is TRBJ2-5, with D possibly being TRBD1 (6 bases). CDR3 size: 14 residues. Germline CDR1 and CDR2: LNHNV and YYDKDF (reference sequence). Trimming pared 5 bases from V and 4 bases from J, leaving 14 bases between. The CDR3 here is CATSPGQYRETQYF. In nucleotides, the CDR3 is TGTGCCACCAGCCCAGGACAGTATAGAGAGACCCAGTACTTC. Full variable domain (remainder filled in from reference TRBV15 and TRBJ2-5): DAMVIQNPRYQVTQFGKPVTLSCSQTLNHNVMYWYQQKSSQAPKLLFHYYDKDFNNEADTPDNFQSRRPNTSFCFLDIRSPGLGDTAMYLCATSPGQYRETQYFGPGTRLLVL.

The rearrangement links TRBV18 to TRBJ1-5, with a weak D call TRBD1 (5 bases). Germline loops: CDR1 KGHSH, CDR2 LQKENI. The CDR3 contains 14 residues. V lost 6 bases to trimming and J lost 8 bases, with 17 bases between them. CDR3 protein: CASSREQGLEPQHF. The DNA for the CDR3 is TGTGCCAGCTCTCGAGAGCAGGGCCTCGAGCCCCAGCATTTT.

The rearrangement uses TRBV6-2 or TRBV6-3 and TRBJ2-1, with TRBD2 matching 9 bases. V lost 6 bases and J lost 8; bases outside the gene matches: 14. The CDR3 length is 16 residues. The germline CDR1 and CDR2 sequences are MNHEY and SVGEGT. This CDR3 reads CASSPLGREGHDEQFF. DNA for the CDR3: TGTGCCAGCAGCCCTCTGGGGCGGGAGGGCCACGATGAGCAGTTCTTC.

The CDR3 is CASSLRQTNYGYTF. The CDR3 coding sequence is TGTGCCAGCAGTTTGCGACAGACTAACTATGGCTACACCTTC. The rearrangement joins TRBV28 to TRBJ1-2; TRBD1 is a possible D gene (5 bases). CDR3 length equals 14 residues. Trimming stripped 3 bases from V and 0 bases from J, with 8 bases between. Germline assignment: CDR1 MDHEN and CDR2 SYDVKM.

The chain links TRBV30 to TRBJ1-4; the D is unclear. Germline V gives CDR1 GTSNPN, CDR2 SVGIG (reference sequence). This CDR3 spans 15 amino acids. Trimming took off 1 base at V and 6 bases at J, with 15 bases between the two ends. In DNA form, the CDR3 reads TGTGCCTGGAGTGAATTGAAGAGTGCTGATGAAAAACTGTTTTTT. This codes for CAWSELKSADEKLFF.